Reported below is one T cell receptor (beta chain). Antigen specificity is unknown. Using its own MiXCR run on the 5' RACE reads, TCRdb lists one record per CDR3 protein. This repertoire shows 350,000 to 450,000 distinct CDR3 sequences, over 5% found once; its top ten account for approximately 16%. The data stem from a study of T cells after yellow fever vaccination. Looking at the study overall: With SMART-Seq v4 Ultra Low Input, the fractions containing low cell numbers were prepared.

Study findings and constraints: After the booster, roughly 96% of CD4 and about nine tenths of CD8 primary-response clones were re-detected.

Source: PBMCs, taken 5 days after the yellow fever booster vaccination. The source is a young man who received the YFV17D yellow fever vaccine.

CDR3 bases: TGTGCCAGCTGCCTCGATCGTCACGCCCCCTTCTTC. Its translation: CASCLDRHAPFF. The chain is built from TRBV12-3 or TRBV12-4 and TRBJ2-1; D not resolved. The CDR3 totals 12 residues. V was trimmed by 8 bases and J by 16 bases, leaving 21 bases between them.